Shown below are 21 T cell receptor beta chains from a single sample sequenced in a study of T cell changes during pregnancy in multiple sclerosis. Using immunoSEQ multiplex PCR, the repertoire was profiled, and TCRdb retains in-frame clones only, with some absent. The sample holds over 45,000 clones, approximately 90% seen once. The specimen comprised peripheral blood, sampled in the third trimester of pregnancy. All receptors come from a female donor in good health, enrolled as a control in a pregnancy study.

The chain uses TRBV5-6 and TRBJ2-6; 9 bases agree with TRBD1. V dropped 4 bases and J dropped 1; count of bases not matched to a gene: 3. The CDR3 loop spans 16 amino acids. Germline V gene data show CDR1 as SGHDT and CDR2 as YYEEEE. CDR3 nucleotide sequence: TGTGCCAGCAGCCGGGACAGGGTATCTGGGGCCAACGTCCTGACTTTC. This sequence encodes CASSRDRVSGANVLTF.

This clone was observed once. The chain recombines TRBV2 with TRBJ2-1, with TRBD2 identical over 10 bases. Germline CDR1 reads SNHLY; CDR2 reads FYNNEI. This CDR3 has 15 residues. V was clipped by 8 bases and J by 8 bases; unmatched bases: 12. The CDR3 DNA reads as TGTGCCAGCTCCGTTGCCCTAGCGGGAGATGATGAGCAGTTCTTC. This codes for CASSVALAGDDEQFF. Combining the CDR3 with reference TRBV2 and TRBJ2-1 gives the whole variable domain EPEVTQTPSHQVTQMGQEVILRCVPISNHLYFYWYRQILGQKVEFLVSFYNNEISEKSEIFDDQFSVERPDGSNFTLKIRSTKLEDSAMYFCASSVALAGDDEQFFGPGTRLTVL.

V is TRBV10-3 and J is TRBJ2-1, with D perhaps TRBD1 (5 bases). Germline values: CDR1 ENHRY, CDR2 SYGVKD. V shed 0 bases and J shed 5 bases, with 17 bases lying between them. The CDR3 consists of 17 residues. The CDR3 DNA reads TGTGCCATCAGTGAGTCGGTGGGGCAAAGGTTCGACAATGAGCAGTTCTTC. Translated: CAISESVGQRFDNEQFF.

This rearrangement joins TRBV7-6 to TRBJ1-3, with 10 nucleotides matching TRBD1. The CDR3 is 15 residues long. CDR1 and CDR2 (germline): SGHVS, FNYEAQ. V was pared by 5 bases and J by 2 bases, with 3 bases of the junction left unmatched. In DNA form, the CDR3 reads TGTGCCAGCAGCCCGGGACAGGGGACTGGAAACACCATATATTTT. Amino acid sequence: CASSPGQGTGNTIYF. The whole variable domain, filled in from reference TRBV7-6 and TRBJ1-3, reads GAGVSQSPRYKVTKRGQDVALRCDPISGHVSLYWYRQALGQGPEFLTYFNYEAQQDKSGLPNDRFSAERPEGSISTLTIQRTEQRDSAMYRCASSPGQGTGNTIYFGEGSWLTVV.

This clone was found once. The chain couples TRBV19 to TRBJ2-3, with a weak D call TRBD2 (5 bases). The CDR3 sequence is 13 residues long. Looked up from germline, CDR1 is LNHDA and CDR2 is SQIVND (reference sequence). With 4 bases removed from V and 6 bases from J, the gap between germline ends came to 11 bases. The CDR3 bases are TGTGCCAGTAGTACGCTAGCAGAGGATACGCAGTATTTT. This translates into CASSTLAEDTQYF.

The chain employs TRBV7-9 and TRBJ1-3; 8 nucleotides agree with TRBD1. Germline-derived CDR1 and CDR2 are SEHNR and FQNEAQ (reference sequence). There are 15 residues in the CDR3. V dropped 5 bases and J dropped 2; count of bases not matched to a gene: 5. CDR3 in DNA: TGTGCCAGCAGCAGCACGGACAGGGCTGGAAACACCATATATTTT. It encodes CASSSTDRAGNTIYF.

The chain employs TRBV7-2 and TRBJ2-1; D is ambiguous. V was trimmed by 5 bases and J by 10 bases, leaving 9 bases between them. Germline V gene data show CDR1 as SGHTA and CDR2 as FQGNSA. The CDR3 sequence is 11 residues long. CDR3 region: CASSLTWEQFF. The CDR3 DNA reads TGTGCCAGCAGCCTAACTTGGGAGCAGTTCTTC.

This clone was found once. This sequence joins TRBV28 and TRBJ1-1, with 10 nucleotides matching TRBD1. Germline V gene data show CDR1 as MDHEN and CDR2 as SYDVKM. The length of the CDR3 is 13 residues. V was clipped by 2 bases and J by 9 bases; unmatched bases: 3. The CDR3 region is CASSLVTGGKAFF. CDR3 sequence (DNA): TGTGCCAGCAGTTTAGTGACAGGGGGCAAAGCTTTCTTT.

The CDR3 nucleotides are TGCGCCAGCAGCCAAGATCGAGCGGGAGAGCAGTACTTC. Its protein product is CASSQDRAGEQYF. This chain uses TRBV4-3 with TRBJ2-7; 7 bases are shared with TRBD2. The CDR3 consists of 13 residues. In germline, CDR1 is LGHNA, CDR2 YSLEER. Trimming cost V 0 bases and J 7 bases; bases outside gene matches: 3.

This chain joins TRBV5-6 and TRBJ2-1; D perhaps matches TRBD2 (5 bases). Germline values: CDR1 SGHDT, CDR2 YYEEEE. The CDR3 totals 17 residues. V was cut by 4 bases and J by 0 bases, with 17 bases left in between. The CDR3: CASSLEKRQISYNEQFF. In nucleotides, the CDR3 is TGTGCCAGCAGCCTGGAGAAGCGGCAAATCTCCTACAATGAGCAGTTCTTC.

V and J are TRBV28 and TRBJ1-2, with 10 nucleotides matching TRBD1. This CDR3 is built from 17 residues. Looked up from germline, CDR1 is MDHEN and CDR2 is SYDVKM. The ends lost 6 bases at V and 5 bases at J; junction bases unmatched: 15. The CDR3 reads CASSRTHAGQGDYGYTF. The CDR3 DNA reads as TGTGCCAGCAGCCGCACTCATGCCGGACAGGGGGATTATGGCTACACCTTC.

J is TRBJ2-1 and V is TRBV18, with TRBD2 matching 8 bases. Trimming at V came to 1 base and at J to 14 bases, leaving 13 bases not matched to a gene. Germline V lookup: CDR1 KGHSH, CDR2 LQKENI. The CDR3 consists of 15 residues. The CDR3 region has the DNA TGTGCCAGCTCACCACTTGAACTGACTAGCGATAATGAGTTCTTC. It is translated as CASSPLELTSDNEFF.

V gene TRBV5-5 combines with J gene TRBJ2-5; a weak D match, TRBD1 (5 bases). The CDR3 spans 14 residues. CDR1 and CDR2 from the germline V gene are SGHKS and YYEKEE (reference sequence). Trimming removed 0 bases at V and 6 bases at J, with 12 bases between. The CDR3 bases are TGTGCCAGCAGCTTGGAGGGGATCCTCAAGACCCAGTACTTC. Encoded protein: CASSLEGILKTQYF.

This chain connects TRBV6-5 to TRBJ1-3; 8 bases agree with TRBD1. Germline-derived CDR1 and CDR2 are MNHEY and SVGAGI. This CDR3 is built from 16 residues. V lost 0 bases, J lost 7 bases, and 8 bases stayed unmatched. The CDR3 protein is CASSYSSTGVRNTIYF. CDR3 nucleotide sequence: TGTGCCAGCAGTTACTCCTCGACAGGGGTTCGGAACACCATATATTTT.

V is TRBV30 and J is TRBJ1-4, with D possibly matching TRBD1 (5 bases). V was shortened by 3 bases and J by 8 bases, with 10 bases between the two germline ends. The CDR3 is 12 residues long. The germline gives CDR1 GTSNPN, CDR2 SVGIG (reference sequence). This CDR3 is CAWRQDDEKLFF. The DNA of the CDR3 is TGTGCCTGGAGACAGGACGACGAAAAACTGTTTTTT.

V and J are TRBV6-5 and TRBJ1-2; the D gene is possibly TRBD1 (6 bases). Trimming took 6 bases from V and 1 from J, leaving 12 bases between them. The V gene's germline CDR1 is MNHEY and CDR2 SVGAGI. This CDR3 contains 14 residues. The CDR3, as DNA: TGTGCCAGCAGAGCCCCGGACAGTAACTATGGCTACACCTTC. Translated: CASRAPDSNYGYTF.

This chain uses TRBV2 with TRBJ2-7; the D gene is possibly TRBD1 (5 bases). The CDR3 spans 11 residues. The germline V and J ends were trimmed by 8 bases and 3 bases, with 8 bases remaining between them. CDR1 SNHLY and CDR2 FYNNEI come from the germline V gene. The CDR3 protein is CASQGFYEQYF. The CDR3, as DNA: TGTGCCAGCCAGGGTTTCTACGAGCAGTACTTC.

The chain combines TRBV7-8 with TRBJ2-2; tentative D call: TRBD1 (5 bases). V was pared by 6 bases and J by 2 bases, with 19 bases between. The germline V gene has CDR1 SGHVS and CDR2 FQNEAQ. The CDR3 length is 17 residues. For the CDR3, the DNA is TGTGCCAGCAGACAAAGGTCGACAGCCGTAAACACCGGGGAGCTGTTTTTT. As protein: CASRQRSTAVNTGELFF. The full variable domain, in which reference TRBV7-8 and TRBJ2-2 provide the parts outside the CDR3, is GAGVSQSPRYKVAKRGQDVALRCDPISGHVSLFWYQQALGQGPEFLTYFQNEAQLDKSGLPSDRFFAERPEGSVSTLKIQRTQQEDSAVYLCASRQRSTAVNTGELFFGEGSRLTVL.

The CDR3 reads CASSPLRGQVYGYTF. In nucleotides, the CDR3 is TGTGCCAGCAGCCCCCTCAGGGGGCAGGTTTATGGCTACACCTTC. The rearrangement links TRBV27 to TRBJ1-2; TRBD1 matches at 8 bases. In germline, CDR1 is MNHEY, CDR2 SMNVEV (reference sequence). The junction had 11 bases not matched to a gene; V was cut back by 6 bases and J by 5 bases. The CDR3 loop spans 15 amino acids.

V is TRBV7-8 and J is TRBJ1-5, with 9 bases matching TRBD1. Trimming cost V 1 base and J 11 bases; bases outside gene matches: 6. The CDR3 sequence is 14 residues long. Looked up from germline, CDR1 is SGHVS and CDR2 is FQNEAQ. This CDR3 reads CASSLGTGALTQHF. CDR3 nucleotides: TGTGCCAGCAGCTTAGGGACAGGGGCGCTGACCCAGCATTTT.

The chain uses TRBV7-8 and TRBJ1-5; perhaps TRBD1 as D (5 bases). This CDR3 is 15 amino acids long. Germline CDR1 reads SGHVS; CDR2 reads FQNEAQ. V shed 5 bases and J shed 5 bases, with 16 bases lying between them. CDR3 coding DNA: TGTGCCAGCAGCCCCCTAGGGCAGGGCGATCAGCCCCAGCATTTT. It encodes CASSPLGQGDQPQHF.